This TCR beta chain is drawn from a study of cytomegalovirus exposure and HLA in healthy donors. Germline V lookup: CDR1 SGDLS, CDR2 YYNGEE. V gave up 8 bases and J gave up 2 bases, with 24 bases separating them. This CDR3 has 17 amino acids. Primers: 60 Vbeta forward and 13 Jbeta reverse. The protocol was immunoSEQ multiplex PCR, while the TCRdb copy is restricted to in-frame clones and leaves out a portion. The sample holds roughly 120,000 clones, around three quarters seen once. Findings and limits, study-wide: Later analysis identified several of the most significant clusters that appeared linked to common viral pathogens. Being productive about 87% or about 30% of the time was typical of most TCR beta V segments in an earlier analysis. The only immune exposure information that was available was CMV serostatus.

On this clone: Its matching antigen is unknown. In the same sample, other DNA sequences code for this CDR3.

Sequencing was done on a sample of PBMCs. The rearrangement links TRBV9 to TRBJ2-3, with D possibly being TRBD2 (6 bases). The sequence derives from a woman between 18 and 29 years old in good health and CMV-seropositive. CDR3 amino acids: CARERGWREWVTDTQYF. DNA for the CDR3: TGTGCCAGGGAACGGGGGTGGCGAGAATGGGTCACAGATACGCAGTATTTT.